This T cell receptor (beta chain) was identified during a study of blood T cells in healthy people across ages. Study details: The capture of about one barcoded beta molecule per two T cells was achieved by template switching.

A second PCR, run for roughly 7 to 11 cycles, used a sample-barcoded 5' primer plus a J-beta primer mix. Each TCR beta cDNA got a 12-nucleotide random molecular identifier. One entry per CDR3 protein, called by TCRdb with MiXCR from the 5' RACE reads. The sample has more than 1 million distinct CDR3 sequences; under 55% are singletons. This clonotype occurred a few times. Researchers collected approximately 9.5 milliliters of peripheral blood from every single donor. There are 13 residues in the CDR3. The germline V and J ends were trimmed by 4 bases and 3 bases, with 10 bases remaining between them. Germline V gives CDR1 SEHNR, CDR2 FQNEAQ (reference sequence).

The chain uses TRBV7-9 and TRBJ2-7, with unresolved D. Sequenced sample: blood. This sequence was found in a woman aged 55-69 years in good health. The CDR3 protein is CASSSLERYEQYF. The CDR3 bases are TGTGCCAGCAGCTCCCTCGAGCGCTACGAGCAGTACTTC.